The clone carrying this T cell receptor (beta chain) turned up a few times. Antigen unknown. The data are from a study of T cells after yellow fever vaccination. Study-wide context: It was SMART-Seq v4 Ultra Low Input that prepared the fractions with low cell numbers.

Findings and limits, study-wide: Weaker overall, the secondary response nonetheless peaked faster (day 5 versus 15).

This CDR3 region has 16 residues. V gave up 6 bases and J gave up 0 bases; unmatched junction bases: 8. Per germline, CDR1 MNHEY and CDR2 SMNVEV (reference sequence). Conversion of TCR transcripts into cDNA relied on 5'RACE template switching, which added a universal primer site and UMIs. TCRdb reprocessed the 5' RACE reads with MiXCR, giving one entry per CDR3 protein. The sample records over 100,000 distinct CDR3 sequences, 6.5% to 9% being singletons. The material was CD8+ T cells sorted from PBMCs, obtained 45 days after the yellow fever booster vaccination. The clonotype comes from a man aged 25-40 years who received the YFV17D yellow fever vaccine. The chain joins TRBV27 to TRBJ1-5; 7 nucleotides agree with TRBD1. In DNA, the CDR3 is TGTGCCAGCAGACCAGGGGGGACAAGTAGCAATCAGCCCCAGCATTTT. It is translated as CASRPGGTSSNQPQHF.